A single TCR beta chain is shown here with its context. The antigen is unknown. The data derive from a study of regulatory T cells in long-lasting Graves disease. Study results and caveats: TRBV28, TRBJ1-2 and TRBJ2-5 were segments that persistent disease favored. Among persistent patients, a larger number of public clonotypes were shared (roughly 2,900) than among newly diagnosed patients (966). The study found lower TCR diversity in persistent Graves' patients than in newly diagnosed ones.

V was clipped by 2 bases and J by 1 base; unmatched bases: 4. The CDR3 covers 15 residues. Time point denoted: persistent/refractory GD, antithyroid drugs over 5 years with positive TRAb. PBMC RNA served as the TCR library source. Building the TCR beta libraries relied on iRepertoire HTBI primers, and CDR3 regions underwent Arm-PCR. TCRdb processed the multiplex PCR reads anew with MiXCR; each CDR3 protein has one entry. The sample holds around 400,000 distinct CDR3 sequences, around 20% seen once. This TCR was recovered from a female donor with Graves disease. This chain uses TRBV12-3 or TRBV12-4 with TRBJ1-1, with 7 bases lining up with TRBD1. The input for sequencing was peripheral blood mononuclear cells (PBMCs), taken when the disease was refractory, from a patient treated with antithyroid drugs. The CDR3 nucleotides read TGTGCCAGCAGTTTAAGGGGGCGAGGGAACACTGAAGCTTTCTTT. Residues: CASSLRGRGNTEAFF.